Each of the 31 T cell receptor beta chains below was sequenced from the same sample in a study of cytomegalovirus exposure and HLA in healthy donors (dated by TCRdb to between 2016 and 2019). The library came from the immunoSEQ multiplex PCR assay. TCRdb carries this immuneACCESS record with in-frame sequences only. Its versions omit some clonotypes, under half of them owing to an unresolved V gene in the studies checked, with the rest unexplained. The sample contains under 65,000 clones, around 95% of them found a single time. The ten largest clones add up to approximately 6% of the sample. The sequenced sample was PBMCs. The origin of the receptors is a woman under 30 in good health and CMV-seropositive.

The chain is built from TRBV29-1 and TRBJ2-5; 8 bases are a match to TRBD2. The DNA matches TRBJ2-7 better at its end, which makes the J call doubtful. CDR3 length: 13 amino acids. The germline CDR1 and CDR2 sequences are SQVTM and ANQGSEA. CDR3 amino acids: CSFQAGEPYEQYF. The DNA of the CDR3 is TGCAGCTTCCAAGCGGGGGAACCCTACGAGCAGTACTTC.

The chain links TRBV7-9 to TRBJ2-5; the D is unclear. From germline, CDR1 is SEHNR and CDR2 FQNEAQ (reference sequence). The V and J ends lost 1 base and 4 bases respectively, with 10 bases between them. CDR3 length: 14 amino acids. This chain's CDR3 is CASSLVPGRETQYF. DNA for the CDR3: TGTGCCAGCAGCTTAGTGCCAGGCAGAGAGACCCAGTACTTC.

This chain links TRBV10-3 with TRBJ1-5, with TRBD1 matching 8 bases. V shed 8 bases, J shed 6 bases, and the junction held 9 bases outside the gene matches. The CDR3 contains 14 residues. Germline V CDR1 and CDR2: ENHRY, SYGVKD. The chain's CDR3 is CAIADRAQGQPQHF. Here the CDR3 DNA reads TGTGCCATCGCGGACAGGGCTCAAGGTCAGCCCCAGCATTTT.

This chain uses TRBV14 with TRBJ2-1; 8 bases line up with TRBD1. After removal of 4 bases from V and 8 bases from J, the junction contained 7 bases not matched to a gene. Germline V CDR1 and CDR2: SGHDN, FVKESK. CDR3 length: 14 amino acids. The CDR3 DNA reads as TGTGCCAGCAGCCGAGACAGGGGTAACGATGAGCAGTTCTTC. It translates to CASSRDRGNDEQFF.

V and J are TRBV5-1 and TRBJ1-5; the D gene is possibly TRBD1 (6 bases). Germline CDR1 is SGHRS and CDR2 is YFSETQ. The CDR3 has 15 amino acids. Trimming left V 0 bases short and J 8 bases short, with 15 bases between. The CDR3, as DNA: TGCGCCAGCAGCTTGGATCCAGGGGTGGAAAAGCCCCAGCATTTT. This codes for CASSLDPGVEKPQHF.

CDR3 amino acids: CASSDTQGLFNYGYTF. CDR3 in DNA: TGTGCCAGCAGCGATACACAGGGGTTATTTAACTATGGCTACACCTTC. The chain has TRBV9 and TRBJ1-2; 7 positions agree with TRBD1. The CDR3 runs 16 residues. V lost 3 bases, J lost 1 base, and 9 bases stayed unmatched. Germline loops: CDR1 SGDLS, CDR2 YYNGEE.

The J gene is TRBJ1-5, the V gene TRBV19; TRBD1 might be the D (5 bases). Trimming removed 7 bases from V and 5 bases from J, with 15 bases in between. This CDR3 region has 14 residues. The germline gives CDR1 LNHDA, CDR2 SQIVND (reference sequence). The CDR3: CASNRAGRYQPQHF. The CDR3 DNA sequence: TGTGCCAGTAATCGTGCAGGGCGGTATCAGCCCCAGCATTTT.

The chain recombines TRBV6-5 with TRBJ1-1, with D maybe TRBD1 (6 bases). This CDR3 has 15 amino acids. V lost 6 bases and J lost 1, with 15 bases in between. The germline gives CDR1 MNHEY, CDR2 SVGAGI. The CDR3 DNA reads TGTGCCAGCAGAGACACGGGACATCGGAACACTGAAGCTTTCTTT. Protein sequence: CASRDTGHRNTEAFF.

The genes are TRBV5-1 and TRBJ1-1, with 10 bases fitting TRBD1. V dropped 0 bases and J dropped 5; count of bases not matched to a gene: 4. Per germline, CDR1 SGHRS and CDR2 YFSETQ. CDR3 length: 15 residues. CDR3 sequence: CASSLERTGGTEAFF. CDR3 sequence (DNA): TGCGCCAGCAGCTTGGAAAGGACAGGGGGGACTGAAGCTTTCTTT.

This clone occurred a few times. This sequence joins TRBV9 and TRBJ2-3; 8 nucleotides align to TRBD2. This CDR3 contains 16 residues. Germline lookup yields CDR1 SGDLS and CDR2 YYNGEE. Trimming at V came to 0 bases and at J to 0 bases, leaving 3 bases not matched to a gene. The CDR3 is CASSVGASGSTDTQYF. In DNA form, the CDR3 reads TGTGCCAGCAGCGTAGGAGCTAGCGGGAGCACAGATACGCAGTATTTT.

The V gene is TRBV28, the J gene TRBJ2-7, with TRBD2 matching 10 bases. Germline loops: CDR1 MDHEN, CDR2 SYDVKM. V lost 5 bases to trimming and J lost 0 bases; unmatched junction nucleotides: 4. The CDR3 is 15 residues long. The CDR3 reads CASSGERGGSYEQYF. The CDR3 coding sequence is TGTGCCAGCAGTGGGGAGCGGGGGGGCTCCTACGAGCAGTACTTC.

The rearrangement uses TRBV19 and TRBJ2-7; possibly TRBD2 for D (7 bases). Trimming took 7 bases from V and 6 from J, leaving 16 bases between them. CDR3 length equals 13 residues. Looked up from germline, CDR1 is LNHDA and CDR2 is SQIVND (reference sequence). In DNA form, the CDR3 reads TGTGCCAGTAAACGGAGGGAGGGGGTCGAGCAGTACTTC. It is translated as CASKRREGVEQYF.

The chain employs TRBV5-4 and TRBJ2-7; TRBD1 matches at 7 bases. CDR1 SGHNT and CDR2 YYREEE come from the germline V gene (reference sequence). V lost 4 bases and J lost 0; bases outside the gene matches: 13. This CDR3 has 17 amino acids. CDR3 protein: CASSDPTGSGSSYEQYF. CDR3 DNA sequence: TGTGCCAGCAGCGATCCGACAGGGAGCGGCTCCTCCTACGAGCAGTACTTC. The full variable domain, in which reference TRBV5-4 and TRBJ2-7 provide the parts outside the CDR3, is ETGVTQSPTHLIKTRGQQVTLRCSSQSGHNTVSWYQQALGQGPQFIFQYYREEENGRGNFPPRFSGLQFPNYSSELNVNALELDDSALYLCASSDPTGSGSSYEQYFGPGTRLTVT.

The genes are TRBV6-1 and TRBJ2-7; a weak D match, TRBD1 (6 bases). CDR3 size: 14 residues. V was cut by 10 bases and J by 4 bases, with 20 bases left in between. Germline CDR1 and CDR2: MNHNS and SASEGT. The CDR3 nucleotides are TGTGCCACCGATCCAGGGGCAAGATATTACGAGCAGTACTTC. Protein: CATDPGARYYEQYF.

The rearrangement links TRBV28 to TRBJ1-1; 8 nucleotides match TRBD1. The CDR3 runs to 13 residues. Germline V gene data show CDR1 as MDHEN and CDR2 as SYDVKM. The V and J ends lost 8 bases and 4 bases, in that order; junction bases with no gene match: 6. CDR3: CASRTGRVTEAFF. In nucleotides, the CDR3 is TGTGCCAGCCGGACAGGGAGGGTCACTGAAGCTTTCTTT.

V usage is TRBV7-9 and J usage is TRBJ2-3; no clear D. V was pared by 4 bases and J by 4 bases, with 6 bases between. The germline gives CDR1 SEHNR, CDR2 FQNEAQ (reference sequence). CDR3 length: 12 amino acids. This chain's CDR3 is CASSSGADTQYF. The CDR3 coding sequence is TGTGCCAGCAGCTCCGGAGCAGATACGCAGTATTTT. The full variable domain, its missing parts supplied by reference TRBV7-9 and TRBJ2-3, is DTGVSQNPRHKITKRGQNVTFRCDPISEHNRLYWYRQTLGQGPEFLTYFQNEAQLEKSRLLSDRFSAERPKGSFSTLEIQRTEQGDSAMYLCASSSGADTQYFGPGTRLTVL.

V is TRBV9 and J is TRBJ1-2; D may be TRBD1 (5 bases). CDR3 size: 16 residues. Germline V gene sequence: CDR1 SGDLS, CDR2 YYNGEE. Trimming left V 4 bases short and J 7 bases short, with 23 bases between. CDR3 DNA: TGTGCCAGCAGCCTCACCCTGGAGGAGGGACTCGTTGGCTACACCTTC. Translating gives CASSLTLEEGLVGYTF.

This chain joins TRBV5-6 and TRBJ1-2; D is unclear. The V end was cut by 4 bases, the J end by 5 bases, with 12 bases between. This CDR3 has 13 amino acids. Per the germline V gene, CDR1 is SGHDT and CDR2 is YYEEEE. CDR3 sequence reads: CASSPRGEYGYTF. CDR3 sequence (DNA): TGTGCCAGCAGCCCTCGGGGAGAGTATGGCTACACCTTC.

This chain uses TRBV27 with TRBJ2-1; unclear D gene. The germline V gene encodes CDR1 MNHEY and CDR2 SMNVEV (reference sequence). Deletions cut 4 bases from V and 0 bases from J, with 13 bases between. This CDR3 has 16 residues. CDR3 protein: CASSSPVPSSYNEQFF. In nucleotides, the CDR3 is TGTGCCAGCAGTTCCCCCGTCCCGAGCTCCTACAATGAGCAGTTCTTC.

J is TRBJ1-1 and V is TRBV5-6; the D is unclear. The V gene lost 0 bases and the J gene lost 0 bases, with 9 bases spanning the gap. This CDR3 region has 15 residues. Germline V CDR1 and CDR2: SGHDT, YYEEEE. The CDR3 protein is CASSLGLPLNTEAFF. The CDR3 bases are TGTGCCAGCAGCTTGGGCCTACCGTTGAACACTGAAGCTTTCTTT.

The chain is built from TRBV7-2 and TRBJ1-1, with D perhaps matching TRBD1 (5 bases). V was trimmed by 3 bases and J by 10 bases, leaving 15 bases between them. The CDR3 spans 13 residues. Germline CDR1 reads SGHTA; CDR2 reads FQGNSA. This CDR3 reads CASSFPGGTGAFF. Here the CDR3 DNA reads TGTGCCAGCAGCTTCCCGGGGGGGACGGGAGCTTTCTTT.

The chain employs TRBV28 and TRBJ2-3; TRBD1 aligns across 9 bases. V shed 2 bases and J 3 bases; nucleotides not matched to a gene: 0. CDR1 and CDR2 from the germline V gene are MDHEN and SYDVKM. The CDR3 runs 14 residues. The CDR3 region is CASSLGQGTDTQYF. CDR3 DNA sequence: TGTGCCAGCAGTTTAGGACAGGGGACAGATACGCAGTATTTT.

V usage is TRBV14 and J usage is TRBJ1-4; the match to TRBD1 covers 9 bases. Germline V CDR1 and CDR2: SGHDN, FVKESK. V dropped 3 bases and J dropped 5; count of bases not matched to a gene: 4. The CDR3 is 15 residues long. The CDR3 here is CASSHPGTGNEKLFF. The CDR3 DNA follows: TGTGCCAGCAGCCACCCCGGGACAGGGAATGAAAAACTGTTTTTT.

For this clone: One end of the junction is discordant with germline, which a read error may explain. V usage is TRBV28 and J usage is TRBJ2-7; tentative D call: TRBD2 (6 bases). Germline-derived CDR1 and CDR2 are MDHEN and SYDVKM. The CDR3 extends over 11 amino acids. CDR3 residues: CASSSPGDQEF. Here the CDR3 DNA reads TGTGCCAGCAGTTCCCCGGGGGACCAGGAATTC.

This clone was recorded once. The rearrangement uses TRBV7-2 and TRBJ1-1, with TRBD1 matching over 9 bases. Germline CDR1 reads SGHTA; CDR2 reads FQGNSA. The CDR3 loop spans 14 amino acids. The V gene end was trimmed by 7 bases and the J gene end by 4 bases; junction bases not matched to a gene: 7. As DNA, the CDR3 is TGTGCCAGCACCGTTACAGGGGGCGTCACTGAAGCTTTCTTT. It encodes CASTVTGGVTEAFF.

The genes are TRBV10-2 and TRBJ2-7, with 10 nucleotides matching TRBD1. V lost 3 bases, J lost 5 bases, and 7 bases stayed unmatched. Germline CDR1 reads WSHSY; CDR2 reads SAAADI. This CDR3 is built from 15 residues. The CDR3 bases are TGCGCCAGCAGTGACCCGGGACAGGGGACCGACGAGCAGTACTTC. Translation: CASSDPGQGTDEQYF.

In DNA form, the CDR3 reads TGTGCCAGCAGCTACGGGACGGGACAGGGGTACTATGGCTACACCTTC. This codes for CASSYGTGQGYYGYTF. The gene calls are TRBV7-9 and TRBJ1-2; 10 positions match TRBD1. This CDR3 has 16 residues. Looked up from germline, CDR1 is SEHNR and CDR2 is FQNEAQ (reference sequence). The J segment lost 3 bases and the V segment lost 4 bases, leaving 8 bases of the junction unmatched.

This rearrangement joins TRBV4-1 to TRBJ2-2, with 11 positions matching TRBD1. Trimming at V came to 4 bases and at J to 3 bases, leaving 4 bases not matched to a gene. The V gene's germline CDR1 is MGHRA and CDR2 YSYEKL. The CDR3 extends over 16 amino acids. The CDR3, as DNA: TGCGCCAGCAGCCCGGACAGGGGGCGGTACACCGGGGAGCTGTTTTTT. Its protein product is CASSPDRGRYTGELFF.

The chain joins TRBV9 to TRBJ2-7; TRBD1 might be the D (6 bases). V gave up 7 bases and J gave up 2 bases, with 16 bases separating them. Germline V gives CDR1 SGDLS, CDR2 YYNGEE. The CDR3 is 14 amino acids. CDR3 in amino acids: CASSREQGTYEQYF. The CDR3, as DNA: TGTGCCAGCTCCCGTGAGCAGGGGACCTACGAGCAGTACTTC.

The rearrangement joins TRBV7-3 to TRBJ2-7; 15 nucleotides line up with TRBD2. Germline values: CDR1 SGHTA, CDR2 FQGTGA. The CDR3 covers 14 residues. Losses at the gene ends were 5 bases for V and 7 bases for J; bases not matched to a gene: 3. CDR3 residues: CASSAGLAGGEQYF. Written as DNA, the CDR3 is TGTGCCAGCAGCGCGGGACTAGCGGGAGGAGAGCAGTACTTC.

The chain carries TRBV4-1 and TRBJ1-2; TRBD1 aligns across 12 bases. The CDR3 loop spans 21 amino acids. CDR1 is MGHRA, CDR2 YSYEKL, per germline. V shed 1 base and J 8 bases; nucleotides not matched to a gene: 23. The CDR3 nucleotides are TGCGCCAGCAGCCAAGCGCTGAGTAGATTCCCCGGGACAGGGGGCGCGTGGGGCTACACCTTC. Its protein product is CASSQALSRFPGTGGAWGYTF.